What follows are 12 T cell receptor beta chains derived from one specimen sequenced in a study of control samples from healthy donors and cancer patients. Method: immunoSEQ multiplex PCR; TCRdb's copy keeps in-frame clones and lacks some. Of around 30,000 clones in the sample, approximately 91% were seen once. The specimen was PBMCs. These receptors were obtained from a man aged 50-59 years with lung cancer.

The CDR3 bases are TGTGCCAGCAGCCCACAGGGAATCCAAGAGACCCAGTACTTC. Residues: CASSPQGIQETQYF. The genes are TRBV7-2 and TRBJ2-5; maybe TRBD1 (6 bases). There are 14 residues in the CDR3. Trimming removed 5 bases from V and 1 base from J, with 11 bases in between. Germline-derived CDR1 and CDR2 are SGHTA and FQGNSA.

In this sample, this clone turned up a few times. The chain links TRBV10-3 to TRBJ2-3; D remains ambiguous. V was trimmed by 2 bases and J by 6 bases, leaving 3 bases between them. CDR1 is ENHRY and CDR2 is SYGVKD in the germline V gene. The CDR3 sequence is 11 residues long. As DNA, the CDR3 is TGTGCCATCAGTGAGGGGGATACGCAGTATTTT. It specifies CAISEGDTQYF.

The chain is built from TRBV19 and TRBJ2-3, with D unresolved. The germline V gene has CDR1 LNHDA and CDR2 SQIVND (reference sequence). V lost 3 bases and J 6 bases, leaving 7 bases between the germline ends. CDR3 length: 12 amino acids. The CDR3 DNA is TGTGCCAGTAGTATGAGATCCGATACGCAGTATTTT. Encoded protein: CASSMRSDTQYF. Drawing the rest from reference TRBV19 and TRBJ2-3, the complete variable domain is DGGITQSPKYLFRKEGQNVTLSCEQNLNHDAMYWYRQDPGQGLRLIYYSQIVNDFQKGDIAEGYSVSREKKESFPLTVTSAQKNPTAFYLCASSMRSDTQYFGPGTRLTVL.

The CDR3 region is CSAPGTGYTF. The CDR3 nucleotides read TGCAGTGCTCCCGGGACCGGCTACACCTTC. J is TRBJ1-2 and V is TRBV20-1, with a weak D call TRBD1 (5 bases). The CDR3 runs 10 residues. Between the trimmed V and J ends, which lost 5 bases and 8 bases, there was a span of 9 bases. Germline CDR1 is DFQATT and CDR2 is SNEGSKA (reference sequence).

The genes are TRBV6-5 and TRBJ2-7; weak D call: TRBD2 (5 bases). V was trimmed by 2 bases and J by 4 bases, leaving 9 bases between them. The CDR3 covers 13 residues. Germline V gene sequence: CDR1 MNHEY, CDR2 SVGAGI. CDR3 in amino acids: CASSYTSGYEQYF. The DNA of the CDR3 is TGTGCCAGCAGTTACACCTCGGGGTACGAGCAGTACTTC.

This rearrangement joins TRBV7-2 to TRBJ2-3; TRBD1 matches 7 bases. Per the germline V gene, CDR1 is SGHTA and CDR2 is FQGNSA. The CDR3 extends over 14 amino acids. V lost 5 bases to trimming and J lost 2 bases; unmatched junction nucleotides: 4. CDR3 protein: CASSRGQDTDTQYF. As DNA, the CDR3 is TGTGCCAGCAGCAGAGGACAGGACACAGATACGCAGTATTTT.

This clone showed up just a few times. The chain recombines TRBV24-1 with TRBJ2-5; unclear D gene. With 0 bases removed from V and 5 bases from J, the gap between germline ends came to 3 bases. Germline assignment: CDR1 KGHDR and CDR2 SFDVKD. The CDR3 runs 12 residues. CDR3 nucleotide sequence: TGTGCCACCAGTGATTTGCAGGAGACCCAGTACTTC. It yields the protein CATSDLQETQYF.

This clone was observed once. The CDR3 loop reads CASSPNRGADIQPQHF. DNA of the CDR3: TGTGCCAGCTCACCAAACAGGGGGGCGGATATTCAGCCCCAGCATTTT. The genes are TRBV18 and TRBJ1-5; 8 nucleotides agree with TRBD1. The V gene end was trimmed by 2 bases and the J gene end by 6 bases; junction bases not matched to a gene: 9. Germline values: CDR1 KGHSH, CDR2 LQKENI. This CDR3 is built from 16 residues.

This chain joins TRBV27 and TRBJ1-1, with TRBD1 matching over 9 bases. Germline V lookup: CDR1 MNHEY, CDR2 SMNVEV (reference sequence). The CDR3 is 16 residues long. The V segment lost 6 bases and the J segment 5 bases; nucleotides outside the gene matches: 13. The CDR3 DNA follows: TGTGCCAGCAGCACTCACAACAGGGGGCTTGGGACTGAAGCTTTCTTT. Protein: CASSTHNRGLGTEAFF.

The chain employs TRBV15 and TRBJ2-7, with 8 nucleotides matching TRBD1. Trimming at V came to 5 bases and at J to 6 bases, leaving 6 bases not matched to a gene. The CDR3 has 13 amino acids. Germline CDR1 and CDR2: LNHNV and YYDKDF (reference sequence). CDR3 DNA sequence: TGTGCCACCAGCTACACACAGGGGGGCGAGCAGTACTTC. Translation: CATSYTQGGEQYF.

V usage is TRBV7-9 and J usage is TRBJ1-1; weak D call: TRBD1 (6 bases). V gave up 5 bases and J gave up 7 bases, with 17 bases separating them. Germline V gene sequence: CDR1 SEHNR, CDR2 FQNEAQ (reference sequence). The CDR3 has 14 amino acids. CDR3 sequence: CASSVVGGGGEAFF. For the CDR3, the DNA is TGTGCCAGCAGCGTGGTTGGTGGGGGCGGTGAAGCTTTCTTT.

The chain joins TRBV11-3 to TRBJ2-3, with TRBD2 identical over 14 bases. With 5 bases clipped from V and 8 bases from J, the junction kept 9 bases outside the gene matches. The CDR3 runs 16 residues. Germline-derived CDR1 and CDR2 are SGHNT and YENEEA. CDR3 sequence: CASSPPGLAGGSTQYF. The CDR3 nucleotides are TGTGCCAGCAGCCCACCCGGACTAGCGGGGGGATCTACGCAGTATTTT.